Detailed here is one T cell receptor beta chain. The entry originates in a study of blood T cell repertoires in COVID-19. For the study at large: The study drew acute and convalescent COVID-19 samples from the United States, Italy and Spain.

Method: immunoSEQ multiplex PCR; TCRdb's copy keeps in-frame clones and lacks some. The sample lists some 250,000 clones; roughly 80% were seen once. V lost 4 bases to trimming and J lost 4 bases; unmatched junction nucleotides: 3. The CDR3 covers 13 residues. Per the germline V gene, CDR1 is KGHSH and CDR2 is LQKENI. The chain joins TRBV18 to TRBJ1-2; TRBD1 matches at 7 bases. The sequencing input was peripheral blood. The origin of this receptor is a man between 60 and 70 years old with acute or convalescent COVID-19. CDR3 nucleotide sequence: TGTGCCAGCTCACTACAGGGGTTCTATGGCTACACCTTC. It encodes CASSLQGFYGYTF.